Each of the 23 T cell receptor beta chains below was sequenced from the same sample in a study of T-cell memory formation after mild COVID-19. TCRdb processed the 5' RACE reads anew with MiXCR; each CDR3 protein has one entry. This table holds 40,000 to 60,000 distinct CDR3 sequences, roughly 9% found once. Input material: PBMCs or a T cell subset sorted from them (not recorded which). Receptors were obtained from an adult woman who had mild COVID-19 (a few samples of this study predate the infection). Cell type and time point are not known.

This clonotype has more than one count but fewer than ten. This chain links TRBV5-1 with TRBJ2-7, with 8 bases identical to TRBD2. The CDR3 extends over 18 amino acids. V shed 4 bases and J 2 bases; nucleotides not matched to a gene: 17. Germline V lookup: CDR1 SGHRS, CDR2 YFSETQ. The CDR3: CASSPGRVVAGTTYEQYF. Here the CDR3 DNA reads TGCGCCAGCAGCCCGGGTAGGGTAGTAGCGGGGACTACCTACGAGCAGTACTTC.

The V call is TRBV30, the J call TRBJ1-1, with D hard to call. V was cut by 2 bases and J by 4 bases, with 14 bases left in between. The CDR3 loop spans 14 amino acids. Germline V lookup: CDR1 GTSNPN, CDR2 SVGIG (reference sequence). The DNA for the CDR3 is TGTGCCTGGAGTCATCTCTCGGGGAGCACTGAAGCTTTCTTT. It translates to CAWSHLSGSTEAFF. The complete variable domain, with remaining parts taken from reference TRBV30 and TRBJ1-1, reads SQTIHQWPATLVQPVGSPLSLECTVEGTSNPNLYWYRQAAGRGLQLLFYSVGIGQISSEVPQNLSASRPQDRQFILSSKKLLLSDSGFYLCAWSHLSGSTEAFFGQGTRLTVV.

This clonotype showed up many times. The chain employs TRBV7-2 and TRBJ2-5, with a weak D call TRBD1 (6 bases). V was clipped by 0 bases and J by 5 bases, with 13 bases between them. The V gene's germline CDR1 is SGHTA and CDR2 FQGNSA. The CDR3 consists of 15 residues. The CDR3 nucleotides read TGTGCCAGCAGCTTAGCACAGGGTGTTCTGGAGACCCAGTACTTC. Its translation: CASSLAQGVLETQYF.

This chain connects TRBV5-1 to TRBJ1-2, with 8 bases aligning to TRBD1. The J segment lost 2 bases and the V segment lost 3 bases, leaving 9 bases of the junction unmatched. Per germline, CDR1 SGHRS and CDR2 YFSETQ. CDR3 length: 16 amino acids. DNA for the CDR3: TGCGCCAGCAGCTCCCATCCCGGACAGGGAAACTATGGCTACACCTTC. It codes for CASSSHPGQGNYGYTF.

This clonotype was counted only a few times. The rearrangement uses TRBV11-2 and TRBJ1-6, with 8 bases aligning to TRBD1. The V and J ends lost 5 bases and 7 bases, in that order; junction bases with no gene match: 4. CDR3 length: 14 amino acids. CDR1 is SGHAT and CDR2 is FQNNGV in the germline V gene. The CDR3: CASSLDRVNSPLHF. The CDR3 DNA reads as TGTGCCAGCAGCCTGGACAGGGTAAATTCACCCCTCCACTTT.

This clonotype occurred a few times. The chain's CDR3 is CATSWGGLAGTEAFF. Here the CDR3 DNA reads TGTGCCACCAGCTGGGGAGGACTGGCGGGCACTGAAGCTTTCTTT. The chain carries TRBV15 and TRBJ1-1, with D hard to call. Per germline, CDR1 LNHNV and CDR2 YYDKDF (reference sequence). Deletions cut 5 bases from V and 4 bases from J, with 17 bases between. The CDR3 runs to 15 residues.

Only a few counts were recorded for this clonotype. The chain joins TRBV25-1 to TRBJ2-7, with 7 bases lining up with TRBD1. CDR1 is MGHDK, CDR2 SYGVNS, per germline. This CDR3 is 14 amino acids long. V shed 1 base, J shed 3 bases, and the junction held 3 bases outside the gene matches. CDR3 coding DNA: TGTGCCAGCAGTGAATCCCGGGACAGCTACGAGCAGTACTTC. This encodes CASSESRDSYEQYF.

This clonotype was seen ten or more times. The genes are TRBV9 and TRBJ2-3, with 10 bases aligning to TRBD2. CDR1 is SGDLS, CDR2 YYNGEE, per germline. J gave up 0 bases and V 3 bases, and 4 bases lay outside the gene matches. The CDR3 is made up of 16 amino acids. CDR3 DNA sequence: TGTGCCAGCAGCGCACTAGCGGGGATGAGCACAGATACGCAGTATTTT. Amino acids: CASSALAGMSTDTQYF.

The table lists this clonotype with many counts. V gene TRBV12-3 or TRBV12-4 combines with J gene TRBJ2-3, with D unclear. Trimming removed 4 bases at V and 3 bases at J, with 23 bases between. The CDR3 loop spans 18 amino acids. This CDR3 reads CASSSRFSPEGRTDTQYF. The CDR3 DNA reads as TGTGCCAGCAGTTCTCGATTTTCCCCGGAAGGTCGTACAGATACGCAGTATTTT.

This sequence joins TRBV5-1 and TRBJ2-1; D possibly matches TRBD1 or TRBD2 (6 bases each). The CDR3 spans 13 residues. The germline gives CDR1 SGHRS, CDR2 YFSETQ. The V end was cut by 4 bases, the J end by 8 bases, with 13 bases between. The CDR3 reads CASSGGGLDEQFF. The CDR3, as DNA: TGCGCCAGCAGCGGAGGGGGGCTGGATGAGCAGTTCTTC. Combining the CDR3 with reference TRBV5-1 and TRBJ2-1 gives the whole variable domain KAGVTQTPRYLIKTRGQQVTLSCSPISGHRSVSWYQQTPGQGLQFLFEYFSETQRNKGNFPGRFSGRQFSNSRSEMNVSTLELGDSALYLCASSGGGLDEQFFGPGTRLTVL.

The chain joins TRBV2 to TRBJ2-2, with a possible D match to TRBD1 (5 bases). V lost 9 bases and J 6 bases, leaving 20 bases between the germline ends. This CDR3 contains 15 residues. Germline V gene sequence: CDR1 SNHLY, CDR2 FYNNEI. This CDR3 reads CASHLDTRPSGELFF. DNA for the CDR3: TGTGCCAGTCACTTGGACACGCGACCTTCCGGGGAGCTGTTTTTT.

This clonotype is medium-sized within its sample. The V call is TRBV21-1, the J call TRBJ2-1. TRBV21-1 is assigned pseudogene status. The CDR3 spans 18 residues. CDR3 coding DNA: TGTGCCAGCAGCAAAGCGTCAAGGGTTCTTTGGTCCTACAATGAGCAGTTCTTC. Amino acid sequence: CASSKASRVLWSYNEQFF.

This clonotype was counted a few times. The chain employs TRBV7-2 and TRBJ2-5; 8 nucleotides line up with TRBD2. The CDR3 totals 15 residues. The junction had 10 bases not matched to a gene; V was cut back by 5 bases and J by 5 bases. Germline V gene data show CDR1 as SGHTA and CDR2 as FQGNSA. The CDR3 DNA sequence: TGTGCCAGCAGCACCCAGCGGGAGTATGGCGAGACCCAGTACTTC. It specifies CASSTQREYGETQYF.

The gene calls are TRBV20-1 and TRBJ1-1, with D perhaps matching TRBD1 (6 bases). Germline V lookup: CDR1 DFQATT, CDR2 SNEGSKA (reference sequence). Trimming cost V 3 bases and J 4 bases, with 6 bases left between them. This CDR3 spans 11 amino acids. The chain's CDR3 is CSASRGTEAFF. DNA of the CDR3: TGCAGTGCTAGCAGGGGCACTGAAGCTTTCTTT.

The chain has TRBV12-3 or TRBV12-4 and TRBJ2-7; D might be TRBD1 or TRBD2, each matching 5 bases. This CDR3 has 16 residues. Trimming removed 0 bases from V and 0 bases from J, with 12 bases in between. CDR3 coding DNA: TGTGCCAGCAGTTTAGCGTATATTGGGGGCTCCTACGAGCAGTACTTC. Residues: CASSLAYIGGSYEQYF.

This clonotype counts as medium-sized. The V gene is TRBV4-1, the J gene TRBJ1-2; unclear D gene. CDR3 length: 12 residues. Trimming removed 0 bases from V and 8 bases from J, with 7 bases in between. CDR1 MGHRA and CDR2 YSYEKL come from the germline V gene. The CDR3 protein is CASSQDMEGYTF. CDR3 bases: TGCGCCAGCAGCCAAGATATGGAGGGCTACACCTTC.

The sample holds many counts of this clonotype. The chain is built from TRBV7-9 and TRBJ2-5; D is undetermined. This CDR3 is 14 amino acids long. V lost 4 bases and J lost 1, with 10 bases in between. From germline, CDR1 is SEHNR and CDR2 FQNEAQ (reference sequence). This CDR3 reads CASSSRQPQETQYF. The CDR3 bases are TGTGCCAGCAGCTCTAGACAACCCCAAGAGACCCAGTACTTC.

In its sample, this clonotype was seen a few times. The genes are TRBV4-2 and TRBJ2-7, with 9 bases aligning to TRBD2. The CDR3 sequence is 16 residues long. The germline CDR1 and CDR2 sequences are LGHNA and YNFKEQ. The trim removed 0 bases at V and 1 base at J, leaving 4 bases unmatched. The CDR3 region has the DNA TGTGCCAGCAGCCAAGATACCCTAGCGGGATCCTACGAGCAGTACTTC. Encoded protein: CASSQDTLAGSYEQYF.

This clonotype has a count of ten or more. This rearrangement joins TRBV7-8 to TRBJ2-7; 7 positions match TRBD2. This CDR3 comprises 15 residues. CDR1 and CDR2 (germline): SGHVS, FQNEAQ. With V trimmed by 5 bases and J by 1 base, 8 bases remained unmatched. The CDR3 DNA is TGTGCCAGCAGCCGTACTAGCGCTCGGTCCTACGAGCAGTACTTC. This encodes CASSRTSARSYEQYF.

This chain uses TRBV20-1 with TRBJ2-7; D is perhaps TRBD1 (7 bases). The V and J ends lost 3 bases and 1 base respectively, with 10 bases between them. Germline V gene sequence: CDR1 DFQATT, CDR2 SNEGSKA (reference sequence). This CDR3 contains 13 residues. CDR3 nucleotides: TGCAGTGCTAGGACAGGGAGGTCCTACGAGCAGTACTTC. Residues: CSARTGRSYEQYF.

This clonotype was observed a handful of times. The J gene is TRBJ2-3, the V gene TRBV6-5, with 8 bases aligning to TRBD1. Germline V CDR1 and CDR2: MNHEY, SVGAGI. The J segment lost 2 bases and the V segment lost 5 bases, leaving 9 bases of the junction unmatched. CDR3 size: 16 residues. CDR3: CASSKSGTGPTDTQYF. Here the CDR3 DNA reads TGTGCCAGCAGTAAGTCCGGGACAGGACCCACAGATACGCAGTATTTT.

This clonotype was counted many times. V gene TRBV10-3 combines with J gene TRBJ2-7; D gene uncertain. The V gene lost 2 bases and the J gene lost 5 bases, with 7 bases spanning the gap. The CDR3 is 12 residues long. Germline V gene lookup returns CDR1 ENHRY and CDR2 SYGVKD. The CDR3 bases are TGTGCCATCAGTGAGGAGGCCAACGAGCAGTACTTC. Residues: CAISEEANEQYF.

This clonotype was found many times. The chain has TRBV20-1 and TRBJ2-1; 7 bases align to TRBD2. The CDR3 loop spans 14 amino acids. Trimming removed 3 bases from V and 6 bases from J; junction bases left unmatched: 8. The germline V gene has CDR1 DFQATT and CDR2 SNEGSKA (reference sequence). CDR3 region: CSARASGIANEQFF. The CDR3 DNA is TGCAGTGCTAGGGCTAGCGGTATCGCCAATGAGCAGTTCTTC.